One sample yielded the 30 T cell receptor beta chains listed below, sequenced in a study of T-cell memory formation after mild COVID-19. TCRdb called the 5' RACE reads again in MiXCR, with one record for every CDR3 protein. The sample has 500,000 to 600,000 distinct CDR3 sequences, approximately 18% seen once; the top ten hold around 12%. Sequenced material: PBMCs or a T cell subset sorted from them (not recorded which). The receptors originated from an adult woman who had mild COVID-19 (a few samples of this study predate the infection). Cell type and time point are not known.

The chain combines TRBV6-2 or TRBV6-3 with TRBJ2-2; D is tentatively TRBD1 or TRBD2 (5 bases each). CDR3 length: 16 amino acids. Trimming pared 2 bases from V and 6 bases from J, leaving 16 bases between. Per germline, CDR1 MNHEY and CDR2 SVGEGT. The CDR3 sequence is CASSYGFTRGAGELFF. CDR3 nucleotides: TGTGCCAGCAGTTACGGTTTTACAAGGGGAGCCGGGGAGCTGTTTTTT.

This clonotype showed up just a few times. This chain links TRBV18 with TRBJ2-1; 10 bases fit TRBD2. The CDR3 loop spans 15 amino acids. Germline V gives CDR1 KGHSH, CDR2 LQKENI. V lost 3 bases and J lost 4; bases outside the gene matches: 3. The CDR3 loop reads CASSPGLAIYNEQFF. In nucleotides, the CDR3 is TGTGCCAGCTCACCGGGACTAGCGATTTACAATGAGCAGTTCTTC. Full variable domain (rest looked up from reference TRBV18 and TRBJ2-1): NAGVMQNPRHLVRRRGQEARLRCSPMKGHSHVYWYRQLPEEGLKFMVYLQKENIIDESGMPKERFSAEFPKEGPSILRIQQVVRGDSAAYFCASSPGLAIYNEQFFGPGTRLTVL.

The rearrangement joins TRBV11-2 to TRBJ2-7; TRBD1 aligns across 11 bases. From germline, CDR1 is SGHAT and CDR2 FQNNGV. This CDR3 has 15 amino acids. With 5 bases clipped from V and 3 bases from J, the junction kept 6 bases outside the gene matches. The CDR3 region is CASSTGQGAVYEQYF. The CDR3 DNA reads as TGTGCCAGCAGCACTGGACAGGGGGCTGTCTACGAGCAGTACTTC.

This clonotype was found a few times. The J gene is TRBJ1-4, the V gene TRBV7-9; D is possibly TRBD1 (5 bases). Germline CDR1 reads SEHNR; CDR2 reads FQNEAQ (reference sequence). Trimming took 5 bases from V and 6 from J, leaving 16 bases between them. The CDR3 runs 15 residues. CDR3 protein: CASSRTGGGDEKLFF. The CDR3 DNA reads TGTGCCAGCAGCCGCACAGGAGGCGGGGATGAAAAACTGTTTTTT.

The V and J genes are TRBV7-3 and TRBJ1-5; 7 nucleotides match TRBD1. Germline CDR1 SGHTA, CDR2 FQGTGA. This CDR3 spans 14 amino acids. The V gene end was trimmed by 4 bases and the J gene end by 3 bases; junction bases not matched to a gene: 3. CDR3 in amino acids: CASSYRGLNQPQHF. In DNA, the CDR3 is TGTGCCAGCAGCTACAGGGGCCTCAATCAGCCCCAGCATTTT.

V is TRBV6-6 and J is TRBJ1-1; D is perhaps TRBD1 (5 bases). Trimming took 6 bases from V and 1 from J, leaving 15 bases between them. Germline CDR1 reads MNHNY; CDR2 reads SVGAGI (reference sequence). CDR3 size: 15 residues. In DNA, the CDR3 is TGTGCCAGCAGGGGGGACCGGAGGGGGAACACTGAAGCTTTCTTT. Its protein product is CASRGDRRGNTEAFF.

The genes are TRBV12-3 or TRBV12-4 and TRBJ2-1, with D perhaps assigned TRBD1 or TRBD2 (5 bases each). Trimming stripped 6 bases from V and 8 bases from J, with 17 bases between. This CDR3 comprises 14 residues. The CDR3 DNA follows: TGTGCCAGCAGGCTGGATAGAGGGGTCGATGAGCAGTTCTTC. It is translated as CASRLDRGVDEQFF.

This clonotype was counted between two and nine times. This chain connects TRBV27 to TRBJ2-2; D ambiguous. The ends were cut back, 3 bases at V and 4 bases at J, with 6 bases in the middle. CDR3 length: 13 residues. The V gene's germline CDR1 is MNHEY and CDR2 SMNVEV (reference sequence). In nucleotides, the CDR3 is TGTGCCAGCAGTTTGTGGAGCACCGGGGAGCTGTTTTTT. This encodes CASSLWSTGELFF.

This sequence joins TRBV7-9 and TRBJ2-1; 9 positions agree with TRBD2. Germline V gene sequence: CDR1 SEHNR, CDR2 FQNEAQ (reference sequence). Trimming removed 5 bases from V and 8 bases from J; junction bases left unmatched: 13. The CDR3 is 16 amino acids. CDR3 sequence reads: CASSRGRAGGWDEQFF. The CDR3 DNA sequence: TGTGCCAGCAGCCGGGGACGAGCGGGAGGCTGGGATGAGCAGTTCTTC.

V and J are TRBV7-9 and TRBJ2-3; TRBD2 might be the D (6 bases). The ends were cut back, 5 bases at V and 0 bases at J, with 12 bases in the middle. The germline V gene encodes CDR1 SEHNR and CDR2 FQNEAQ (reference sequence). This CDR3 is built from 15 residues. The CDR3 protein is CASSHRLGSTDTQYF. In DNA, the CDR3 is TGTGCCAGCAGCCATAGACTAGGGAGCACAGATACGCAGTATTTT.

This clonotype was picked up a small number of times. The chain uses TRBV28 and TRBJ2-7, with D perhaps TRBD1 (5 bases). The germline V gene has CDR1 MDHEN and CDR2 SYDVKM. CDR3 size: 11 residues. Trimming pared 6 bases from V and 4 bases from J, leaving 7 bases between. CDR3 residues: CASSRVYEQYF. The CDR3 DNA sequence: TGTGCCAGCAGCAGGGTTTACGAGCAGTACTTC.

J is TRBJ2-7 and V is TRBV29-1; possible D gene TRBD1, 6 bases. The CDR3 spans 15 residues. CDR1 SQVTM and CDR2 ANQGSEA come from the germline V gene. V shed 3 bases and J shed 2 bases, with 17 bases lying between them. The CDR3 bases are TGCAGCGTTGAGCTACAGGGCAGGGAGACCTACGAGCAGTACTTC. It translates to CSVELQGRETYEQYF.

The chain uses TRBV18 and TRBJ1-1; 7 bases are shared with TRBD1. The CDR3 has 14 amino acids. The V and J ends lost 3 bases and 11 bases, in that order; junction bases with no gene match: 12. Germline loops: CDR1 KGHSH, CDR2 LQKENI. CDR3 protein: CASSPGQTGTVAFF. The CDR3 DNA reads TGTGCCAGCTCACCCGGTCAGACAGGGACTGTGGCTTTCTTT.

The rearrangement joins TRBV10-3 to TRBJ2-1, with D possibly TRBD2 on 5 matching bases. CDR1 and CDR2 from the germline V gene are ENHRY and SYGVKD. Trimming shortened V by 6 bases and J by 8 bases, and 11 bases separated the two germline ends. CDR3 size: 12 residues. DNA of the CDR3: TGTGCCATCAGAGAGGGTGGCCATGAGCAGTTCTTC. It encodes CAIREGGHEQFF.

This clonotype was seen a handful of times. The genes are TRBV19 and TRBJ2-3; D might be TRBD1 (5 bases). V gave up 5 bases and J gave up 6 bases, with 12 bases separating them. Germline-derived CDR1 and CDR2 are LNHDA and SQIVND (reference sequence). The CDR3 has 13 residues. In DNA, the CDR3 is TGTGCCAGTAGTCCCCGGACATTGGATACGCAGTATTTT. This gives the protein CASSPRTLDTQYF.

The rearrangement links TRBV4-1 to TRBJ2-3; 9 bases line up with TRBD1. Germline CDR1 reads MGHRA; CDR2 reads YSYEKL. Germline trimming cut 1 base from V and 0 bases from J; bases unmatched to any gene: 5. The CDR3 is 17 residues long. The CDR3 region has the DNA TGCGCCAGCAGCCAAGCGGGGACAGGGATAAGCACAGATACGCAGTATTTT. Its translation is CASSQAGTGISTDTQYF.

This chain uses TRBV6-1 with TRBJ1-2; a weak D match, TRBD1 (6 bases). The CDR3 spans 14 residues. V was cut by 0 bases and J by 5 bases, with 10 bases left in between. CDR1 and CDR2 (germline): MNHNS, SASEGT. CDR3 DNA: TGTGCCAGCAGTGAAGCATGGGGGCGATATGGCTACACCTTC. Translating gives CASSEAWGRYGYTF.

The rearrangement joins TRBV6-6 to TRBJ2-1; 12 nucleotides align to TRBD2. V gave up 5 bases and J gave up 5 bases; unmatched junction bases: 4. There are 15 residues in the CDR3. CDR1 and CDR2 (germline): MNHNY, SVGAGI (reference sequence). CDR3 loop: CASSPLAGGHNEQFF. For the CDR3, the DNA is TGTGCCAGCAGTCCCCTAGCGGGAGGGCACAATGAGCAGTTCTTC.

V and J are TRBV2 and TRBJ1-1; D may be TRBD1 (5 bases). The CDR3 spans 16 residues. Looked up from germline, CDR1 is SNHLY and CDR2 is FYNNEI. The germline V and J ends were trimmed by 6 bases and 1 base, with 18 bases remaining between them. CDR3 in DNA: TGTGCCAGCAGCCTGGGGCCGGGCGGTGGGAACACTGAAGCTTTCTTT. Its protein is CASSLGPGGGNTEAFF.

This clonotype was seen a handful of times. The chain couples TRBV28 to TRBJ2-5; TRBD1 aligns across 8 bases. CDR3 length: 16 residues. V gave up 2 bases and J gave up 2 bases; unmatched junction bases: 7. The germline V gene encodes CDR1 MDHEN and CDR2 SYDVKM. The CDR3 DNA reads as TGTGCCAGCAGTTTACCCCCCCGGACAGGGCAAGAGACCCAGTACTTC. This encodes CASSLPPRTGQETQYF.

A few counts support this clonotype. This rearrangement joins TRBV12-3 or TRBV12-4 to TRBJ2-1; TRBD1 might be the D (5 bases). V was trimmed by 3 bases and J by 1 base, leaving 7 bases between them. This CDR3 spans 14 amino acids. Written as DNA, the CDR3 is TGTGCCAGCAGTTTCAGGGATTCCTACAATGAGCAGTTCTTC. Its protein product is CASSFRDSYNEQFF.

This clonotype came up a few times. The V gene is TRBV7-3, the J gene TRBJ1-6, with a possible D match to TRBD1 (5 bases). Germline CDR1 SGHTA, CDR2 FQGTGA. The CDR3 contains 13 residues. The ends were cut back, 8 bases at V and 8 bases at J, with 13 bases in the middle. The CDR3 reads CASRRQPDSPLHF. CDR3 coding DNA: TGTGCCAGCCGAAGACAGCCGGATTCACCCCTCCACTTT.

This clonotype was found a few times. The CDR3 nucleotides read TGTGCCAGTAGTTTAACAGGGCGGCCTGAAGCTTTCTTT. Its protein product is CASSLTGRPEAFF. This chain joins TRBV19 and TRBJ1-1; the D gene is possibly TRBD1 (6 bases). Trimming pared 5 bases from V and 6 bases from J, leaving 13 bases between. CDR3 size: 13 residues. Germline V lookup: CDR1 LNHDA, CDR2 SQIVND (reference sequence).

This clonotype was seen a few times. The chain has TRBV27 and TRBJ2-7; possibly TRBD2 for D (5 bases). The V gene's germline CDR1 is MNHEY and CDR2 SMNVEV (reference sequence). This CDR3 is built from 15 residues. The V end was cut by 0 bases, the J end by 3 bases, with 12 bases between. CDR3 sequence (DNA): TGTGCCAGCAGTTTATCGGAAGCGGACGTCTACGAGCAGTACTTC. This codes for CASSLSEADVYEQYF.

There are a few counts of this clonotype. J is TRBJ1-5 and V is TRBV12-3 or TRBV12-4, with D maybe TRBD1 (5 bases). V was trimmed by 3 bases and J by 1 base, leaving 13 bases between them. CDR3 length: 16 amino acids. The CDR3 here is CASSLLGGVSNQPQHF. CDR3 nucleotides: TGTGCCAGCAGTTTGTTGGGAGGGGTGAGCAATCAGCCCCAGCATTTT.

V usage is TRBV5-1 and J usage is TRBJ2-4, with D perhaps matching TRBD2 (6 bases). CDR1 SGHRS and CDR2 YFSETQ come from the germline V gene. This CDR3 region has 16 residues. Trimming stripped 0 bases from V and 0 bases from J, with 10 bases between. CDR3 protein: CASSLEMGLAKNIQYF. The CDR3 DNA reads TGCGCCAGCAGCTTGGAGATGGGACTAGCCAAAAACATTCAGTACTTC.

This sequence joins TRBV7-9 and TRBJ1-1; D is ambiguous. Germline lookup yields CDR1 SEHNR and CDR2 FQNEAQ (reference sequence). The CDR3 extends over 17 amino acids. V was pared by 1 base and J by 2 bases, with 17 bases between. The CDR3 sequence is CASSLGREWGENTEAFF. CDR3 DNA: TGTGCCAGCAGCTTAGGGCGGGAGTGGGGAGAAAACACTGAAGCTTTCTTT. Combining the CDR3 with reference TRBV7-9 and TRBJ1-1 gives the whole variable domain DTGVSQNPRHKITKRGQNVTFRCDPISEHNRLYWYRQTLGQGPEFLTYFQNEAQLEKSRLLSDRFSAERPKGSFSTLEIQRTEQGDSAMYLCASSLGREWGENTEAFFGQGTRLTVV.

The V call is TRBV10-3, the J call TRBJ1-1; 7 positions match TRBD1. J lost 0 bases, V lost 6 bases, and 4 bases had no gene match. Germline-derived CDR1 and CDR2 are ENHRY and SYGVKD. The CDR3 length is 14 residues. Here the CDR3 reads CAIRGTEMNTEAFF. DNA for the CDR3: TGTGCCATCAGGGGGACAGAAATGAACACTGAAGCTTTCTTT.

Many counts were recorded for this clonotype. J is TRBJ2-1 and V is TRBV5-1; tentatively, D is TRBD2 (6 bases). The CDR3 has 15 amino acids. V lost 1 base and J 7 bases, leaving 15 bases between the germline ends. The V gene's germline CDR1 is SGHRS and CDR2 YFSETQ. The DNA of the CDR3 is TGCGCCAGCAGCTTGACGGGAGAGCCTAATAATGAGCAGTTCTTC. This sequence encodes CASSLTGEPNNEQFF.

This chain uses TRBV7-9 with TRBJ2-3; D may be TRBD2 (6 bases). CDR3 size: 14 residues. Looked up from germline, CDR1 is SEHNR and CDR2 is FQNEAQ (reference sequence). The ends were cut back, 5 bases at V and 3 bases at J, with 12 bases in the middle. The CDR3 sequence is CASSPGVFTDTQYF. The CDR3 DNA follows: TGTGCCAGCAGCCCGGGGGTATTTACAGATACGCAGTATTTT.